Presented here are 32 T cell receptor beta chains from one specimen sequenced in a study of beta chain features in type 1 diabetes. Since all of the isolated RNA was reverse transcribed, expressed TCRB transcripts were what got sequenced. The table came from immunoSEQ multiplex PCR; TCRdb's copy has only in-frame clones and leaves some out. The data show roughly 400,000 clones, with around 13% seen just once and roughly 0.035% held by the top ten. Sequenced material: naive CD4+ T cells from blood. These receptors were obtained from a young man in good health.

The chain couples TRBV6-4 to TRBJ2-7; the D gene is possibly TRBD2 (7 bases). V lost 3 bases to trimming and J lost 1 base, with 13 bases between them. Germline V gene lookup returns CDR1 MRHNA and CDR2 SNTAGT. CDR3 length: 15 residues. For the CDR3, the DNA is TGTGCCAGCAGTGAGGAGGGAGGGGGTTCCTACGAGCAGTACTTC. It yields the protein CASSEEGGGSYEQYF.

The chain combines TRBV2 with TRBJ2-7; D call uncertain. Germline V lookup: CDR1 SNHLY, CDR2 FYNNEI. Trimming shortened V by 1 base and J by 2 bases, and 6 bases separated the two germline ends. The CDR3 consists of 13 residues. The CDR3 sequence: CASSEGRPYEQYV. CDR3 in DNA: TGTGCCAGCAGTGAAGGCAGGCCCTACGAGCAGTACGTC.

Of note for this clone: At one end, the junction sequence differs from germline, possibly due to a read error. V and J are TRBV7-7 and TRBJ2-5, with TRBD2 identical over 14 bases. The CDR3 runs to 16 residues. CDR1 and CDR2 (germline): SSHAT, FNYEAQ (reference sequence). The CDR3 reads CASSPDGTSGSETQYF. CDR3 DNA sequence: TGTGCTAGCAGCCCCGACGGGACTAGCGGGAGTGAGACCCAGTACTTC.

This chain joins TRBV5-4 and TRBJ2-7; D gene uncertain. Trimming took off 0 bases at V and 3 bases at J, with 16 bases between the two ends. The CDR3 contains 16 residues. Per germline, CDR1 SGHNT and CDR2 YYREEE (reference sequence). CDR3 coding DNA: TGTGCCAGCAGCTTGGAGCCGGACCCATTTTTCTACGAGCAGTACTTC. Translation gives CASSLEPDPFFYEQYF. The variable domain in full, with the rest retrieved from reference TRBV5-4 and TRBJ2-7, is ETGVTQSPTHLIKTRGQQVTLRCSSQSGHNTVSWYQQALGQGPQFIFQYYREEENGRGNFPPRFSGLQFPNYSSELNVNALELDDSALYLCASSLEPDPFFYEQYFGPGTRLTVT.

This clone was seen more than once but under ten times. J is TRBJ2-6 and V is TRBV18; D remains ambiguous. This CDR3 has 17 amino acids. CDR1 and CDR2 from the germline V gene are KGHSH and LQKENI. V shed 2 bases and J shed 2 bases, with 13 bases lying between them. The CDR3 DNA sequence: TGTGCCAGCTCACCATTGGGGTCGGAGACTGGGGCCAACGTCCTGACTTTC. This encodes CASSPLGSETGANVLTF. Full variable domain (remainder filled in from reference TRBV18 and TRBJ2-6): NAGVMQNPRHLVRRRGQEARLRCSPMKGHSHVYWYRQLPEEGLKFMVYLQKENIIDESGMPKERFSAEFPKEGPSILRIQQVVRGDSAAYFCASSPLGSETGANVLTFGAGSRLTVL.

Turning to this clone: The identical CDR3 is also encoded by other nucleotide sequences in the sample. The rearrangement uses TRBV29-1 and TRBJ1-1, with D possibly TRBD1 on 5 matching bases. Trimming took off 4 bases at V and 2 bases at J, with 8 bases between the two ends. In germline, CDR1 is SQVTM, CDR2 ANQGSEA. The CDR3 covers 12 residues. The CDR3 sequence: CSVVQGNTEAFF. CDR3 sequence (DNA): TGCAGCGTTGTTCAGGGCAACACTGAAGCTTTCTTT. Supplemented by reference TRBV29-1 and TRBJ1-1, the full variable domain reads SAVISQKPSRDICQRGTSLTIQCQVDSQVTMMFWYRQQPGQSLTLIATANQGSEATYESGFVIDKFPISRPNLTFSTLTVSNMSPEDSSIYLCSVVQGNTEAFFGQGTRLTVV.

This clone has just a few counts. The chain has TRBV25-1 and TRBJ1-1, with no clear D. V gave up 4 bases and J gave up 5 bases, with 5 bases separating them. The CDR3 length is 11 residues. The V gene's germline CDR1 is MGHDK and CDR2 SYGVNS. This CDR3 is CASSVHTEAFF. The CDR3 DNA reads TGTGCCAGCAGTGTACATACTGAAGCTTTCTTT.

This clone has just a few counts. The sample contains more than one DNA sequence encoding this CDR3. V is TRBV6-1 and J is TRBJ1-5; TRBD1 matches 8 bases. This CDR3 comprises 14 residues. CDR1 and CDR2 from the germline V gene are MNHNS and SASEGT. J gave up 4 bases and V 4 bases, and 3 bases lay outside the gene matches. CDR3 region: CASSGTGGNQPQHF. CDR3 DNA sequence: TGTGCCAGCAGTGGTACAGGGGGAAATCAGCCCCAGCATTTT.

This clone appeared a few times. The chain carries TRBV10-3 and TRBJ2-7; D perhaps matches TRBD1 (7 bases). Trimming pared 8 bases from V and 4 bases from J, leaving 12 bases between. Germline V gives CDR1 ENHRY, CDR2 SYGVKD. The CDR3 sequence is 12 residues long. CDR3 DNA sequence: TGTGCCATCGGCGGGACAGAGTACGAGCAGTACGTC. It translates to CAIGGTEYEQYV.

The rearrangement joins TRBV6-1 to TRBJ1-5; no firm D call. The CDR3 length is 10 residues. Germline V lookup: CDR1 MNHNS, CDR2 SASEGT. Trimming removed 3 bases from V and 6 bases from J, with 0 bases in between. CDR3 sequence (DNA): TGTGCCAGCAGTGATCAGCCCCAGCATTTT. It encodes CASSDQPQHF.

This clone showed up just a few times. The genes are TRBV5-4 and TRBJ1-1, with 8 nucleotides matching TRBD1. With V trimmed by 4 bases and J by 3 bases, 5 bases remained unmatched. This CDR3 is 14 amino acids long. Germline lookup yields CDR1 SGHNT and CDR2 YYREEE (reference sequence). CDR3 DNA: TGTGCCAGCAGCCTTACAGGGGGTTACACTGAAGCTTTCTTT. Translation: CASSLTGGYTEAFF. Based on the CDR3 plus reference TRBV5-4 and TRBJ1-1, the full variable domain is ETGVTQSPTHLIKTRGQQVTLRCSSQSGHNTVSWYQQALGQGPQFIFQYYREEENGRGNFPPRFSGLQFPNYSSELNVNALELDDSALYLCASSLTGGYTEAFFGQGTRLTVV.

The chain employs TRBV29-1 and TRBJ1-2; D perhaps matches TRBD1 (6 bases). The CDR3 extends over 13 amino acids. Trimming left V 7 bases short and J 4 bases short, with 16 bases between. Germline V gene sequence: CDR1 SQVTM, CDR2 ANQGSEA. The CDR3 sequence is CSASTGTPYGYTF. The DNA of the CDR3 is TGCAGCGCTAGTACAGGGACCCCCTATGGCTACACCTTC. The full variable domain, with the rest looked up from reference TRBV29-1 and TRBJ1-2, is SAVISQKPSRDICQRGTSLTIQCQVDSQVTMMFWYRQQPGQSLTLIATANQGSEATYESGFVIDKFPISRPNLTFSTLTVSNMSPEDSSIYLCSASTGTPYGYTFGSGTRLTVV.

The V gene is TRBV10-3, the J gene TRBJ2-7; tentative D call: TRBD1 (5 bases). The CDR3 consists of 13 residues. Between the trimmed V and J ends, which lost 6 bases and 5 bases, there was a span of 14 bases. Germline V gene sequence: CDR1 ENHRY, CDR2 SYGVKD. CDR3 coding DNA: TGTGCCATCAGCGTGGCAGGGAATGACGAGCAGTACTTC. Encoded protein: CAISVAGNDEQYF.

The rearrangement joins TRBV20-1 to TRBJ2-1; no reliable D call. The CDR3 runs to 11 residues. V was cut by 8 bases and J by 8 bases, with 13 bases left in between. Germline assignment: CDR1 DFQATT and CDR2 SNEGSKA (reference sequence). CDR3 DNA: TGCAGTCTATTAGCACAAGATGAGCAGTTCTTC. Its protein product is CSLLAQDEQFF.

This clone was counted between two and nine times. This chain connects TRBV15 to TRBJ2-7; D may be TRBD2 (5 bases). The V end was cut by 2 bases, the J end by 3 bases, with 11 bases between. The CDR3 has 14 residues. Germline V lookup: CDR1 LNHNV, CDR2 YYDKDF (reference sequence). In DNA, the CDR3 is TGTGCCACCAGCAGAAATAAGGGAGTCTACGAGCAGTACTTC. As protein: CATSRNKGVYEQYF.

This clone was recorded a few times. V gene TRBV5-6 combines with J gene TRBJ2-2, with 8 bases identical to TRBD2. CDR1 is SGHDT, CDR2 YYEEEE, per germline. The CDR3 runs 15 residues. The J segment lost 6 bases and the V segment lost 6 bases, leaving 10 bases of the junction unmatched. CDR3 sequence: CASTLGGLAAGELFF. CDR3 nucleotides: TGTGCCAGCACCTTAGGTGGACTAGCCGCCGGGGAGCTGTTTTTT.

This clone has a count of ten or more. The J gene is TRBJ2-1, the V gene TRBV7-9; D not certain. Germline CDR1 reads SEHNR; CDR2 reads FQNEAQ (reference sequence). The CDR3 extends over 13 amino acids. V lost 1 base, J lost 5 bases, and 6 bases lay in between. The CDR3 sequence is CASSLETDNEQFF. CDR3 DNA sequence: TGTGCCAGCAGCTTAGAGACGGACAATGAGCAGTTCTTC.

Worth noting for this clone: At the DNA level, this CDR3 is encoded by other sequences in the same sample as well. The gene calls are TRBV7-6 and TRBJ2-3, with 7 nucleotides matching TRBD2. This CDR3 has 15 amino acids. CDR1 SGHVS and CDR2 FNYEAQ come from the germline V gene. The J segment lost 2 bases and the V segment lost 1 base, leaving 3 bases of the junction unmatched. The chain's CDR3 is CASSLGTSVTDTQYF. Written as DNA, the CDR3 is TGTGCCAGCAGCTTAGGTACTAGCGTCACAGATACGCAGTATTTT.

The gene calls are TRBV7-6 and TRBJ2-3, with a possible D match to TRBD2 (5 bases). Looked up from germline, CDR1 is SGHVS and CDR2 is FNYEAQ. Trimming stripped 2 bases from V and 0 bases from J, with 15 bases between. The CDR3 covers 17 residues. The CDR3 bases are TGTGCCAGCAGCTTATTGGTACGGGGAGCCAGCACAGATACGCAGTATTTT. Translation gives CASSLLVRGASTDTQYF.

The chain links TRBV19 to TRBJ2-6; D could derive from TRBD1 or TRBD2 (6 bases each). The CDR3 has 16 residues. The V gene's germline CDR1 is LNHDA and CDR2 SQIVND (reference sequence). Trimming took 11 bases from V and 2 from J, leaving 19 bases between them. CDR3 sequence reads: CASKGGGGTGANVLTF. CDR3 nucleotides: TGTGCCTCCAAGGGGGGCGGAGGGACTGGGGCCAACGTCCTGACTTTC.

This chain connects TRBV6-5 to TRBJ2-2; possibly TRBD2 for D (6 bases). This CDR3 has 13 amino acids. Trimming removed 6 bases at V and 6 bases at J, with 11 bases between. Germline lookup yields CDR1 MNHEY and CDR2 SVGAGI. The CDR3 coding sequence is TGTGCCAGCAGCCGGGACTCCCCCGGGGAGCTGTTTTTT. Translating gives CASSRDSPGELFF.

This clone was counted a few times. The chain couples TRBV7-9 to TRBJ2-1, with TRBD2 identical over 7 bases. The CDR3 runs 16 residues. Trimming at V came to 6 bases and at J to 4 bases, leaving 12 bases not matched to a gene. CDR1 is SEHNR and CDR2 is FQNEAQ in the germline V gene (reference sequence). CDR3 sequence: CASRINPRTRYNEQFF. The CDR3 nucleotides read TGTGCCAGCAGGATCAACCCCCGGACTAGATACAATGAGCAGTTCTTC. The complete variable domain, with remaining parts taken from reference TRBV7-9 and TRBJ2-1, reads DTGVSQNPRHKITKRGQNVTFRCDPISEHNRLYWYRQTLGQGPEFLTYFQNEAQLEKSRLLSDRFSAERPKGSFSTLEIQRTEQGDSAMYLCASRINPRTRYNEQFFGPGTRLTVL.

Only one count was recorded for this clone. V gene TRBV29-1 combines with J gene TRBJ2-5; the D call may be TRBD1 or TRBD2 (5 bases each). V dropped 7 bases and J dropped 5 bases, with 17 bases sitting between them. The germline V gene has CDR1 SQVTM and CDR2 ANQGSEA. The CDR3 spans 13 residues. For the CDR3, the DNA is TGCAGCGGTGCCCCTAGACAGCGGGAGACCCAGTACTTC. Translated, it gives CSGAPRQRETQYF.

This clone has only a few counts. The V and J genes are TRBV7-2 and TRBJ2-1, with 14 bases fitting TRBD2. This CDR3 is built from 16 residues. CDR1 and CDR2 from the germline V gene are SGHTA and FQGNSA. The V and J ends lost 0 bases and 8 bases, in that order; junction bases with no gene match: 3. CDR3 sequence: CASSLATSGGVYEQFF. The CDR3 DNA is TGTGCCAGCAGCTTAGCGACTAGCGGGGGGGTATATGAGCAGTTCTTC.

The V call is TRBV4-2, the J call TRBJ2-5; TRBD1 might be the D (5 bases). The CDR3 contains 15 residues. Trimming removed 0 bases from V and 5 bases from J, with 13 bases in between. Per the germline V gene, CDR1 is LGHNA and CDR2 is YNFKEQ. The CDR3 region is CASSQDKGNRETQYF. The CDR3, as DNA: TGTGCCAGCAGCCAAGATAAGGGGAATAGGGAGACCCAGTACTTC.

The V and J genes are TRBV29-1 and TRBJ2-1; maybe TRBD1 (5 bases). The CDR3 extends over 15 amino acids. V lost 4 bases and J 1 base, leaving 14 bases between the germline ends. The germline gives CDR1 SQVTM, CDR2 ANQGSEA. The CDR3 DNA reads as TGCAGCGTTGCTCCTCTTCAGGGTTCCTACAATGAGCAGTTCTTC. Amino acids: CSVAPLQGSYNEQFF.

This clone has more than one count but fewer than ten. The sample has other DNA sequences that encode this CDR3 too. The rearrangement uses TRBV30 and TRBJ2-7, with TRBD1 matching over 7 bases. The CDR3 runs 13 residues. Germline CDR1 reads GTSNPN; CDR2 reads SVGIG (reference sequence). V lost 2 bases and J lost 3; bases outside the gene matches: 4. CDR3 in amino acids: CAWSKGGLYEQYV. The CDR3 bases are TGTGCCTGGAGTAAAGGGGGCCTCTACGAGCAGTACGTC.

This chain connects TRBV27 to TRBJ1-2; D is uncertain. The V gene lost 3 bases and the J gene lost 7 bases, with 6 bases spanning the gap. The germline CDR1 and CDR2 sequences are MNHEY and SMNVEV (reference sequence). This CDR3 comprises 11 residues. CDR3 protein: CASSLTSGYTF. Written as DNA, the CDR3 is TGTGCCAGCAGTTTGACATCTGGCTACACCTTC.

The chain links TRBV7-8 to TRBJ1-2; the match to TRBD1 covers 7 bases. The J segment lost 2 bases and the V segment lost 5 bases, leaving 5 bases of the junction unmatched. Germline CDR1 is SGHVS and CDR2 is FQNEAQ. This CDR3 has 14 residues. CDR3 sequence reads: CASSERQGNYGYTF. The CDR3 DNA sequence: TGTGCCAGCAGCGAACGACAGGGAAACTATGGCTACACCTTC.

This clone has more than one count but fewer than ten. The chain uses TRBV7-9 and TRBJ1-3; D not resolved. CDR3 length: 15 amino acids. Trimming removed 6 bases from V and 3 bases from J, with 15 bases in between. Germline V gene sequence: CDR1 SEHNR, CDR2 FQNEAQ (reference sequence). The CDR3 protein is CASSHPAEGGNTIYF. The CDR3 coding sequence is TGTGCCAGCAGTCACCCCGCAGAAGGTGGAAACACCATATATTTT.

This clone was seen only a few times. The CDR3 loop is CSGRGGGTEAFF. The CDR3 bases are TGCAGCGGTAGGGGGGGTGGCACTGAAGCTTTCTTT. This chain links TRBV29-1 with TRBJ1-1; a weak D match, TRBD1 (6 bases). The CDR3 runs 12 residues. Trimming took 7 bases from V and 4 from J, leaving 13 bases between them. The germline CDR1 and CDR2 sequences are SQVTM and ANQGSEA.

The rearrangement joins TRBV11-2 to TRBJ2-3; TRBD1 or TRBD2 may be the D gene (5 bases each). This CDR3 comprises 17 residues. Trimming pared 1 base from V and 1 base from J, leaving 15 bases between. From germline, CDR1 is SGHAT and CDR2 FQNNGV. This chain's CDR3 is CASSLGSGLFGTDTQYF. In DNA, the CDR3 is TGTGCCAGCAGCTTAGGTTCGGGGCTTTTTGGCACAGATACGCAGTATTTT.